A single sample gave rise to the 20 T cell receptor beta chains below, sequenced in a study of cytomegalovirus exposure and HLA in healthy donors. With 60 Vbeta and 13 Jbeta primers, the PCR was carried out. The data were produced by immunoSEQ multiplex PCR, yet TCRdb's version contains in-frame clones alone and is incomplete. Seen here are roughly 120,000 clones, 77% observed once, and the top ten hold 9.5% to 15%. The sequencing input was PBMCs. The receptors were sampled from a woman aged 35 to 49 in good health and CMV-seropositive.

The chain has TRBV7-9 and TRBJ2-7, with 7 bases aligning to TRBD1. The CDR3 extends over 13 amino acids. J lost 4 bases, V lost 5 bases, and 5 bases had no gene match. Germline V CDR1 and CDR2: SEHNR, FQNEAQ (reference sequence). The CDR3 protein is CASSPTGKYEQYF. For the CDR3, the DNA is TGTGCCAGCAGCCCGACAGGGAAATACGAGCAGTACTTC.

CDR3 in DNA: TGTGCCAGCAGCCCGACAGGGGGAGTAGAGACCCAGTACTTC. Its translation: CASSPTGGVETQYF. V and J are TRBV5-4 and TRBJ2-5; 9 bases fit TRBD1. The germline V gene encodes CDR1 SGHNT and CDR2 YYREEE (reference sequence). V lost 4 bases to trimming and J lost 4 bases; unmatched junction nucleotides: 5. CDR3 size: 14 residues.

The chain combines TRBV6-6 with TRBJ2-7, with 15 bases fitting TRBD2. The CDR3 length is 16 residues. CDR1 and CDR2 from the germline V gene are MNHNY and SVGAGI (reference sequence). Trimming at V came to 6 bases and at J to 5 bases, leaving 8 bases not matched to a gene. The CDR3 protein is CASSPPGTSGRNEQYF. The CDR3 DNA reads TGTGCCAGCAGCCCCCCCGGGACTAGCGGGAGGAACGAGCAGTACTTC.

The count of this clone is one. V usage is TRBV4-1 and J usage is TRBJ2-7, with 10 bases lining up with TRBD2. V shed 1 base, J shed 4 bases, and the junction held 10 bases outside the gene matches. CDR3 length: 17 residues. Germline CDR1 is MGHRA and CDR2 is YSYEKL. The CDR3 spells CASSQGGLLAGMYEQYF. Here the CDR3 DNA reads TGCGCCAGCAGCCAAGGGGGGTTACTAGCGGGAATGTACGAGCAGTACTTC.

The genes are TRBV28 and TRBJ1-1; D might be TRBD1 (6 bases). V gave up 3 bases and J gave up 3 bases, with 11 bases separating them. CDR1 and CDR2 (germline): MDHEN, SYDVKM. The CDR3 totals 14 residues. CDR3 nucleotide sequence: TGTGCCAGCAGTTTTGGGGGCGCGGACACTGAAGCTTTCTTT. Protein product: CASSFGGADTEAFF.

The chain recombines TRBV15 with TRBJ2-7; 7 nucleotides align to TRBD1. The CDR3 sequence is 15 residues long. CDR1 and CDR2 from the germline V gene are LNHNV and YYDKDF (reference sequence). Trimming removed 1 base from V and 2 bases from J; junction bases left unmatched: 5. CDR3 DNA sequence: TGTGCCACCAGCAGAGGTCGGGACAGCACCTACGAGCAGTACTTC. Amino acids: CATSRGRDSTYEQYF.

With regard to this clone: This may come from a read error, since a much larger clone is one base off. V and J are TRBV6-1 and TRBJ1-1, with 7 bases aligning to TRBD1. With V trimmed by 5 bases and J by 1 base, 4 bases remained unmatched. The germline V gene has CDR1 MNHNS and CDR2 SASEGT. This CDR3 spans 14 amino acids. For the CDR3, the DNA is TGTGCCAGCAGTCCCGGGACAGCGAACACTGAAGCTTTCTTT. Translated, it gives CASSPGTANTEAFF.

The chain combines TRBV9 with TRBJ2-5; 16 nucleotides match TRBD2. Germline CDR1 is SGDLS and CDR2 is YYNGEE. CDR3 length: 16 amino acids. The V gene end was trimmed by 0 bases and the J gene end by 8 bases; junction bases not matched to a gene: 4. The CDR3 sequence is CASSVEGTSGRATQYF. CDR3 nucleotides: TGTGCCAGCAGCGTAGAAGGGACTAGCGGGAGGGCAACCCAGTACTTC. Complete variable domain (other parts from reference TRBV9 and TRBJ2-5): DSGVTQTPKHLITATGQRVTLRCSPRSGDLSVYWYQQSLDQGLQFLIQYYNGEERAKGNILERFSAQQFPDLHSELNLSSLELGDSALYFCASSVEGTSGRATQYFGPGTRLLVL.

This clone was detected only a few times. In DNA, the CDR3 is TGCGCCAGCAGCCAACCGACACGACCGACGAACACTGAAGCTTTCTTT. Protein: CASSQPTRPTNTEAFF. This chain connects TRBV4-1 to TRBJ1-1; no firm D call. The CDR3 extends over 16 amino acids. Germline CDR1 MGHRA, CDR2 YSYEKL. Trimming took off 2 bases at V and 1 base at J, with 14 bases between the two ends.

This clone was recorded a few times. This chain uses TRBV21-1 with TRBJ2-7; TRBD2, the table's D call, was not compared with the DNA. TRBV21-1 counts as a pseudogene. The CDR3 loop spans 16 amino acids. CDR3 DNA sequence: TGTGCCAGCAGCAAAGTTAGCAATAGCGGGAGCTACGAGCAGTACTTC. This sequence encodes CASSKVSNSGSYEQYF.

This clone was detected many times. V and J are TRBV19 and TRBJ2-3; no firm D call. Germline V gene lookup returns CDR1 LNHDA and CDR2 SQIVND (reference sequence). Deletions cut 2 bases from V and 2 bases from J, with 14 bases between. CDR3 size: 16 residues. The CDR3: CASSISFRLHTDTQYF. The DNA for the CDR3 is TGTGCCAGTAGTATAAGTTTTAGACTTCACACAGATACGCAGTATTTT. Variable domain in full (rest from reference TRBV19 and TRBJ2-3): DGGITQSPKYLFRKEGQNVTLSCEQNLNHDAMYWYRQDPGQGLRLIYYSQIVNDFQKGDIAEGYSVSREKKESFPLTVTSAQKNPTAFYLCASSISFRLHTDTQYFGPGTRLTVL.

Of note for this clone: At one boundary the junction diverges from the germline segment, which might be a read error. V gene TRBV7-9 combines with J gene TRBJ1-2; unclear D gene. The germline V gene encodes CDR1 SEHNR and CDR2 FQNEAQ (reference sequence). The CDR3 is made up of 13 amino acids. The CDR3 is CSSSLEPIYGYTF. As DNA, the CDR3 is TGTTCCAGCAGCTTAGAGCCCATATATGGCTACACCTTC.

This chain connects TRBV21-1 to TRBJ2-4; TRBD1 is taken as the D call from the table, unchecked against the DNA. TRBV21-1 constitutes a pseudogene. The CDR3 length is 14 residues. CDR3 residues: CASSMGNRENIQYF. CDR3 DNA: TGTGCCAGCAGCATGGGGAACAGGGAAAACATTCAGTACTTC.

The chain uses TRBV19 and TRBJ2-7; D may be TRBD2 (6 bases). The germline V and J ends were trimmed by 5 bases and 2 bases, with 13 bases remaining between them. This CDR3 has 14 amino acids. Germline CDR1 and CDR2: LNHDA and SQIVND (reference sequence). The CDR3 spells CASSPGTGTYEQYF. The DNA of the CDR3 is TGTGCCAGTAGTCCGGGGACTGGTACCTACGAGCAGTACTTC.

The chain joins TRBV5-4 to TRBJ1-1, with D hard to call. Trimming shortened V by 7 bases and J by 2 bases, and 15 bases separated the two germline ends. The length of the CDR3 is 14 residues. Germline V CDR1 and CDR2: SGHNT, YYREEE (reference sequence). The CDR3 coding sequence is TGTGCCAGCTTTCGCGAGACACGAAACACTGAAGCTTTCTTT. As protein: CASFRETRNTEAFF.

This sequence joins TRBV18 and TRBJ2-2; 9 nucleotides align to TRBD2. The CDR3 runs 16 residues. Germline loops: CDR1 KGHSH, CDR2 LQKENI. Germline trimming cut 2 bases from V and 5 bases from J; bases unmatched to any gene: 6. The CDR3 is CASSPSSGIDTGELFF. The CDR3 DNA reads TGTGCCAGCTCACCATCTAGCGGGATCGATACCGGGGAGCTGTTTTTT.

The chain combines TRBV5-1 with TRBJ2-7, with 10 bases aligning to TRBD1. The germline V gene encodes CDR1 SGHRS and CDR2 YFSETQ. The CDR3 has 20 residues. V shed 4 bases, J shed 3 bases, and the junction held 22 bases outside the gene matches. For the CDR3, the DNA is TGCGCCAGCAGCATTGGACGTGTGGGCTGGGACAGGGGTAGTATCTACGAGCAGTACTTC. This gives the protein CASSIGRVGWDRGSIYEQYF.

The sample holds one count of this clone. V gene TRBV19 combines with J gene TRBJ2-3; maybe TRBD2 (6 bases). Trimming left V 9 bases short and J 1 base short, with 17 bases between. In germline, CDR1 is LNHDA, CDR2 SQIVND (reference sequence). This CDR3 is built from 15 residues. The CDR3 DNA follows: TGTGCCAGGGCGGGGTCAGCGGCTCGCACAGATACGCAGTATTTT. As protein: CARAGSAARTDTQYF.

This chain uses TRBV6-5 with TRBJ2-5; D might be TRBD2 (6 bases). Germline V gives CDR1 MNHEY, CDR2 SVGAGI. The CDR3 runs to 15 residues. V shed 0 bases and J shed 1 base, with 9 bases lying between them. The CDR3, as DNA: TGTGCCAGCAGTTACTCGCTCGGGGGCCAAGAGACCCAGTACTTC. It yields the protein CASSYSLGGQETQYF.

The chain couples TRBV4-1 to TRBJ2-7; D may be TRBD1 (6 bases). Germline V gene lookup returns CDR1 MGHRA and CDR2 YSYEKL. Trimming cost V 6 bases and J 0 bases, with 9 bases left between them. The CDR3 consists of 13 residues. CDR3 coding DNA: TGCGCCAGCAGAGGACAGAGCTCCTACGAGCAGTACTTC. It is translated as CASRGQSSYEQYF.